This TCR beta chain was documented in a study of cytomegalovirus exposure and HLA in healthy donors. CDR1 and CDR2 from the germline V gene are MNHNS and SASEGT. Trimming removed 2 bases from V and 6 bases from J; junction bases left unmatched: 7. The CDR3 extends over 15 amino acids. PCR involved 60 Vbeta and 13 Jbeta primers. The authors' processing: Per a later analysis, the number of unique TCR beta chains was 75 million to 90 million, of which 9 million to 12 million were shared. TCRdb's copy holds only in-frame clones and misses some; the assay was immunoSEQ multiplex PCR. Clone size and V and J calls were adopted from that table, with D and trimming inferred from the DNA. Counted here are over 150,000 clones, over 70% occurring once; the ten biggest clones make up about 1.2%.

V is TRBV6-1 and J is TRBJ1-1; 9 bases map to TRBD1. Input material: PBMCs. This sequence was found in a boy younger than 10 in good health and CMV-seronegative. CDR3 amino acids: CASSERETGGAEAFF. The CDR3 DNA sequence: TGTGCCAGCAGTGAAAGAGAGACAGGGGGTGCTGAAGCTTTCTTT.